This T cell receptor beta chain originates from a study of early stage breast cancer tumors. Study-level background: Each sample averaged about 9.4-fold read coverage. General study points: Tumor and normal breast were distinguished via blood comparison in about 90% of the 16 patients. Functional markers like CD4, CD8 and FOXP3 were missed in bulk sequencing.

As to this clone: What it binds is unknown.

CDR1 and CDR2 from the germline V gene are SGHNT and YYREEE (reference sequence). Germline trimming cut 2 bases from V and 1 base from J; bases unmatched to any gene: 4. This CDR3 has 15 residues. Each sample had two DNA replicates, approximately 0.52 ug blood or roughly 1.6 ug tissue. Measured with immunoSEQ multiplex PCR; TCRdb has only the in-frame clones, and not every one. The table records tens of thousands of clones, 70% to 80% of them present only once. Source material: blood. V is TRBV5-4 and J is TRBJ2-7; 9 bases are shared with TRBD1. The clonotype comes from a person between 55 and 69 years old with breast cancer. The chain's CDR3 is CASSFRDRGSYEQYF. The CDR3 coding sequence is TGTGCCAGCAGCTTTAGAGACAGGGGGTCCTACGAGCAGTACTTC.